A selection of T cell receptor beta chains follows, all from one sample in a study of T cells after yellow fever vaccination. TCRdb re-called the 5' RACE reads with MiXCR, one entry per CDR3 protein. The sample carries 150,000 to 200,000 distinct CDR3 sequences, 8% to 13% recorded once. This sample comprised CD8+ T cells sorted from PBMCs, obtained 15 days after the yellow fever booster vaccination. Every receptor here comes from a man aged 18 to 30 who received the YFV17D yellow fever vaccine. Each CDR3 is given with its conserved first and last residue. The order of the fields is clone size, D gene, J gene, V gene, CDR3 DNA, CDR3 protein. The D gene is left open where the match is weak. Clone sizes are given selectively: once, few, many, or a class where the clone is expanded.

abundance: few
d_gene: .
j_gene: TRBJ1-1
v_gene: TRBV12-3/TRBV12-4
CDR3nt: TGTGCCAGCAGTATATTCGGTAAGAACACTGAAGCTTTCTTT
CDR3aa: CASSIFGKNTEAFF

abundance: few
d_gene: TRBD2
j_gene: TRBJ2-5
v_gene: TRBV7-9
CDR3nt: TGTGCCAGCAGCTTTCTTTCGCGGGGGGGTTCATCGGGAAGTTCTTTGCGAGAGACCCAGTACTTC
CDR3aa: CASSFLSRGGSSGSSLRETQYF

abundance: few
d_gene: TRBD2
j_gene: TRBJ2-1
v_gene: TRBV7-8
CDR3nt: TGTGCCAGCAGTCGACTAGCGGGGGCGGGGAATGAGCAGTTCTTC
CDR3aa: CASSRLAGAGNEQFF

abundance: few
d_gene: .
j_gene: TRBJ2-1
v_gene: TRBV5-1
CDR3nt: TGCGCCAGCAGCTTGGTGGGTGCAGAGCAGTTCTTC
CDR3aa: CASSLVGAEQFF

abundance: .
d_gene: TRBD1
j_gene: TRBJ1-1
v_gene: TRBV7-9
CDR3nt: TGTGCCAGCAGCTCGAGACAGGGGGTCGGCACTGAAGCTTTCTTT
CDR3aa: CASSSRQGVGTEAFF

abundance: .
d_gene: .
j_gene: TRBJ2-6
v_gene: TRBV20-1
CDR3nt: TGCAGTGCTAGAGGACCGGCCTCTGGGGCCAACGTCCTGACTTTC
CDR3aa: CSARGPASGANVLTF

abundance: many
d_gene: .
j_gene: TRBJ1-1
v_gene: TRBV4-3
CDR3nt: TGCGCCAGCAGCCAAGACGGGCGGGTAGCTTTCTTT
CDR3aa: CASSQDGRVAFF

abundance: few
d_gene: TRBD2
j_gene: TRBJ2-6
v_gene: TRBV5-5
CDR3nt: TGTGCCAGCAGTCCCACTAGCGGGGGGATAAACTCTGGGGCCAACGTCCTGACTTTC
CDR3aa: CASSPTSGGINSGANVLTF

abundance: few
d_gene: .
j_gene: TRBJ2-7
v_gene: TRBV2
CDR3nt: TGTGCCAGCAGTGAAGCCAGTTTAAACGAGCAGTACTTC
CDR3aa: CASSEASLNEQYF

abundance: many
d_gene: .
j_gene: TRBJ2-5
v_gene: TRBV7-2
CDR3nt: TGTGCCAGCAGCCAAGATGGGGGCGCGACCCAGTACTTC
CDR3aa: CASSQDGGATQYF

abundance: few
d_gene: TRBD1
j_gene: TRBJ1-1
v_gene: TRBV4-1
CDR3nt: TGCGCCAGCAGGCCCGGGACAGGGGTCACTGAAGCTTTCTTT
CDR3aa: CASRPGTGVTEAFF

abundance: .
d_gene: .
j_gene: TRBJ1-1
v_gene: TRBV4-3
CDR3nt: TGCGCCAGCAGCCAAGACTTCAGGGCGAACACTGAAGCTTTCTTT
CDR3aa: CASSQDFRANTEAFF

abundance: few
d_gene: .
j_gene: TRBJ2-2
v_gene: TRBV7-3
CDR3nt: TGTGCCAGCAGCCATCCCGATGCCGCAACCGGGGAGCTGTTTTTT
CDR3aa: CASSHPDAATGELFF